This T cell receptor beta chain was recovered during a study of T cell responses to AZD1222 COVID-19 vaccine. Repertoires were generated with immunoSEQ multiplex PCR, while TCRdb's copy carries only in-frame clones and drops some. This listing includes 150,000 or so clones. The sequenced sample was peripheral blood. The clonotype comes from an adult in good health.

CDR3 residues: CASSGRTVKNSPLHF. In DNA, the CDR3 is TGTGCCAGCAGCGGCCGGACAGTTAAAAATTCACCCCTCCACTTT. V gene TRBV21-1 combines with J gene TRBJ1-6; the D segment call TRBD1 is taken from the table without a DNA check. TRBV21-1 is given as a pseudogene. The CDR3 totals 15 residues.